The TCR beta chain under discussion was sequenced for a study of blood T cell repertoires in COVID-19. V lost 8 bases, J lost 7 bases, and 18 bases lay in between. Germline V gene lookup returns CDR1 LGHDT and CDR2 YNNKEL (reference sequence). The CDR3 covers 14 residues. Repertoires were generated with immunoSEQ multiplex PCR, while TCRdb's copy carries only in-frame clones and drops some. There are about 260,000 clones in the sample; about 87% occur only once, and over 4% lies in the top ten. The chain couples TRBV3-1 (or the pseudogene TRBV3-2) to TRBJ2-1; TRBD1 might be the D (6 bases). This sequence was found in a woman in her twenties or thirties with acute COVID-19. Sequencing used PBMCs or T cells enriched from blood (not recorded which). The CDR3 DNA reads TGTGCCAGCGCGAGGGCTGGGGGCGCGAATGAGCAGTTCTTC. Amino acid sequence: CASARAGGANEQFF.